The 21 T cell receptor beta chains given below trace back to one sample, sequenced in a study of blood T cell repertoires in COVID-19. Data came from immunoSEQ multiplex PCR; TCRdb stores just in-frame clones and leaves some out. The sample lists about 190,000 clones; 80% to 85% were seen once. Sequencing used peripheral blood. The receptors shown here come from a human donor in a cohort sampled during active COVID-19.

This clone was detected only a few times. The chain couples TRBV7-9 to TRBJ1-5, with D maybe TRBD1 (5 bases). This CDR3 contains 14 residues. Germline-derived CDR1 and CDR2 are SEHNR and FQNEAQ (reference sequence). V lost 5 bases and J 4 bases, leaving 12 bases between the germline ends. CDR3: CASSPGGWNQPQHF. DNA of the CDR3: TGTGCCAGCAGCCCGGGGGGATGGAATCAGCCCCAGCATTTT.

This chain links TRBV5-1 with TRBJ1-1, with D possibly TRBD1 on 5 matching bases. Trimming left V 0 bases short and J 3 bases short, with 9 bases between. Germline V gives CDR1 SGHRS, CDR2 YFSETQ. The CDR3 has 14 amino acids. In DNA, the CDR3 is TGCGCCAGCAGCTTGGAAGGGGTAGACACTGAAGCTTTCTTT. Protein: CASSLEGVDTEAFF.

The chain carries TRBV11-2 and TRBJ1-5; a weak D match, TRBD1 (6 bases). V was shortened by 3 bases and J by 5 bases, with 11 bases between the two germline ends. This CDR3 spans 14 amino acids. Germline V lookup: CDR1 SGHAT, CDR2 FQNNGV. In DNA form, the CDR3 reads TGTGCCAGCAGCTTGGACAGCTCGTATCAGCCCCAGCATTTT. Its protein product is CASSLDSSYQPQHF.

The chain has TRBV7-8 and TRBJ2-7, with a tentative D call TRBD2 (5 bases). This CDR3 is 17 amino acids long. Germline values: CDR1 SGHVS, CDR2 FQNEAQ. V lost 3 bases and J lost 4, with 22 bases in between. The CDR3 region has the DNA TGTGCCAGCAGCTTGGGGAGTAGGATTAGAATCGGGTACGAGCAGTACTTC. The encoded protein is CASSLGSRIRIGYEQYF.

This clone was seen only a few times. This chain uses TRBV4-1 with TRBJ2-7, with TRBD2 identical over 13 bases. Germline assignment: CDR1 MGHRA and CDR2 YSYEKL. The length of the CDR3 is 17 residues. V trimming: 1 base; J trimming: 4 bases; junction bases outside the gene matches: 7. DNA of the CDR3: TGCGCCAGCAGCCAAGGCCGCGGACTAGCGGGAGAGTACGAGCAGTACTTC. It encodes CASSQGRGLAGEYEQYF.

J is TRBJ2-1 and V is TRBV14; 7 bases agree with TRBD2. The ends lost 3 bases at V and 9 bases at J; junction bases unmatched: 11. CDR3 length: 15 amino acids. From germline, CDR1 is SGHDN and CDR2 FVKESK. CDR3 protein: CASSQTSGEIGEQFF. Here the CDR3 DNA reads TGTGCCAGCAGCCAGACCAGCGGGGAGATAGGTGAGCAGTTCTTC.

The chain's CDR3 is CASKSGQQNTEAFF. The CDR3 DNA sequence: TGTGCCAGCAAATCGGGACAACAAAACACTGAAGCTTTCTTT. V is TRBV2 and J is TRBJ1-1; weak D call: TRBD1 (6 bases). V lost 7 bases, J lost 2 bases, and 14 bases lay in between. The CDR3 spans 14 residues. Germline V lookup: CDR1 SNHLY, CDR2 FYNNEI.

To note about this clone: The CDR3 does not end in the conserved phenylalanine or tryptophan, so this is likely a read error. It is unclear where the CDR3 begins or ends on the DNA, so no DNA is shown, and the CDR3 is as TCRdb lists it. The CDR3 reads CASSIGSFQPFY. V and J are TRBV19 and TRBJ1-1. CDR1 is LNHDA and CDR2 is SQIVND in the germline V gene (reference sequence). Inclusive of both ends, the CDR3 amounts to 12 amino acids.

The chain has TRBV4-1 and TRBJ2-3; 9 bases agree with TRBD2. The CDR3 loop spans 15 amino acids. V was pared by 4 bases and J by 6 bases, with 8 bases of the junction left unmatched. Per the germline V gene, CDR1 is MGHRA and CDR2 is YSYEKL. The CDR3 region has the DNA TGCGCCAGCAGCCCATTAGCGGGAGACTGGGATACGCAGTATTTT. This codes for CASSPLAGDWDTQYF.

The chain joins TRBV10-2 to TRBJ2-1; 7 nucleotides match TRBD1. The CDR3 length is 13 residues. Looked up from germline, CDR1 is WSHSY and CDR2 is SAAADI. Unmatched junction bases numbered 1, after V lost 7 bases and J lost 1 base. The CDR3 loop reads CASKGASYNEQFF. CDR3 DNA: TGCGCCAGCAAGGGGGCTTCCTACAATGAGCAGTTCTTC.

This chain links TRBV11-2 with TRBJ2-1, with TRBD2 matching over 11 bases. The CDR3 spans 16 residues. Trimming at V came to 5 bases and at J to 4 bases, leaving 7 bases not matched to a gene. Germline values: CDR1 SGHAT, CDR2 FQNNGV. The CDR3 region has the DNA TGTGCCAGCAGCCTCAGGGGACTAGCGGCTTACAATGAGCAGTTCTTC. Amino acids: CASSLRGLAAYNEQFF.

This CDR3 is CASSTVWGHEQYV. CDR3 in DNA: TGTGCCAGCAGTACGGTGTGGGGCCACGAGCAGTACGTC. This chain joins TRBV6-5 and TRBJ2-7, with D possibly matching TRBD1 (5 bases). This CDR3 comprises 13 residues. Germline CDR1 MNHEY, CDR2 SVGAGI. Trimming removed 5 bases from V and 5 bases from J, with 13 bases in between.

This rearrangement joins TRBV20-1 to TRBJ2-7; D is undetermined. Germline assignment: CDR1 DFQATT and CDR2 SNEGSKA (reference sequence). The CDR3 extends over 12 amino acids. Trimming removed 3 bases from V and 2 bases from J, with 8 bases in between. The DNA of the CDR3 is TGCAGTGCTAGTAGCCCCACCTACGAGCAGTACTTC. Its translation is CSASSPTYEQYF.

This chain connects TRBV5-4 to TRBJ2-3; D remains ambiguous. CDR1 is SGHNT, CDR2 YYREEE, per germline (reference sequence). Trimming removed 0 bases at V and 3 bases at J, with 5 bases between. This CDR3 has 13 residues. CDR3 region: CASSLDYTDTQYF. The CDR3 coding sequence is TGTGCCAGCAGCTTGGACTATACAGATACGCAGTATTTT.

This clone was found a few times. The DNA of the CDR3 is TGTGCCAGCAGCCCCCTTCGCGGGGCCAGGGAGCTGTTTTTT. It yields the protein CASSPLRGARELFF. The chain joins TRBV7-9 to TRBJ2-2; tentative D call: TRBD2 (6 bases). The germline V gene has CDR1 SEHNR and CDR2 FQNEAQ (reference sequence). V lost 5 bases to trimming and J lost 9 bases, with 16 bases between them. This CDR3 has 14 amino acids.

The chain combines TRBV4-1 with TRBJ2-1; 9 bases fit TRBD2. Trimming removed 4 bases from V and 4 bases from J; junction bases left unmatched: 8. The CDR3 has 16 amino acids. The V gene's germline CDR1 is MGHRA and CDR2 YSYEKL. CDR3 amino acids: CASSRLGLALYNEQFF. Here the CDR3 DNA reads TGCGCCAGCAGCCGATTAGGACTAGCGTTATACAATGAGCAGTTCTTC.

V gene TRBV7-2 combines with J gene TRBJ2-6; possibly TRBD2 for D (5 bases). The germline V gene has CDR1 SGHTA and CDR2 FQGNSA. V gave up 3 bases and J gave up 6 bases, with 12 bases separating them. The CDR3 extends over 15 amino acids. CDR3 DNA sequence: TGTGCCAGCAGCTTTACGAGGGCCTTGGCCAACGTCCTGACTTTC. The encoded protein is CASSFTRALANVLTF.

The chain couples TRBV19 to TRBJ2-4; D ambiguous. The germline V and J ends were trimmed by 5 bases and 0 bases, with 11 bases remaining between them. Germline V gene sequence: CDR1 LNHDA, CDR2 SQIVND (reference sequence). The length of the CDR3 is 15 residues. CDR3 amino acids: CASSEVELAKNIQYF. In DNA form, the CDR3 reads TGTGCCAGTAGTGAGGTGGAACTAGCCAAAAACATTCAGTACTTC.

The V and J genes are TRBV10-1 and TRBJ2-1; tentatively, D is TRBD2 (5 bases). Germline CDR1 is WNHNN and CDR2 is SYGVQD (reference sequence). V lost 6 bases, J lost 0 bases, and 6 bases lay in between. The length of the CDR3 is 13 residues. The CDR3 is CASRGSSYNEQFF. CDR3 DNA sequence: TGCGCCAGCAGGGGGAGCTCCTACAATGAGCAGTTCTTC.

A single count supports this clone. The gene calls are TRBV5-1 and TRBJ2-7; 10 nucleotides agree with TRBD1. Germline CDR1 reads SGHRS; CDR2 reads YFSETQ. Unmatched junction bases numbered 4, after V lost 4 bases and J lost 3 bases. The CDR3 length is 14 residues. The CDR3 reads CASSKGQGDYEQYF. DNA for the CDR3: TGCGCCAGCAGCAAAGGACAGGGGGACTACGAGCAGTACTTC.

The gene calls are TRBV6-5 and TRBJ1-1, with 9 bases lining up with TRBD1. The CDR3 consists of 14 residues. Germline V gives CDR1 MNHEY, CDR2 SVGAGI. V dropped 7 bases and J dropped 4; count of bases not matched to a gene: 7. CDR3 sequence (DNA): TGTGCCAGCACCCTAGACAGGGGGAGCACTGAAGCTTTCTTT. Its translation is CASTLDRGSTEAFF.